Below are 32 T cell receptor beta chains sequenced from a single sample in a study of shared clonotypes between healthy human individuals. Repertoires were generated with immunoSEQ multiplex PCR, while TCRdb's copy carries only in-frame clones and drops some. The sample gives around 510,000 clones, around 76% of which show up once; about 12% is in the top ten. What was sequenced was PBMCs. The origin of the receptors is a woman between 40 and 55 years old in good health. Some clones in this sample may be carry-over from other donors' samples.

V and J are TRBV18 and TRBJ2-7; D not resolved. The V end lost 0 bases, the J end lost 4 bases, and 10 bases lay between the germline ends. The CDR3 runs 14 residues. Germline CDR1 and CDR2: KGHSH and LQKENI. The CDR3 nucleotides read TGTGCCAGCTCACCACCGTCTATGTTGTACGAGCAGTACTTC. This encodes CASSPPSMLYEQYF.

This clone came up a few times. The rearrangement links TRBV15 to TRBJ2-5; D possibly corresponds to TRBD2 (6 bases). CDR3 size: 15 residues. Looked up from germline, CDR1 is LNHNV and CDR2 is YYDKDF (reference sequence). V dropped 0 bases and J dropped 2 bases, with 10 bases sitting between them. DNA of the CDR3: TGTGCCACCAGCAGAGATGTGCGGGATCAAGAGACCCAGTACTTC. Its protein is CATSRDVRDQETQYF.

The V and J genes are TRBV28 and TRBJ2-7, with 15 positions matching TRBD2. Germline-derived CDR1 and CDR2 are MDHEN and SYDVKM. V gave up 2 bases and J gave up 7 bases; unmatched junction bases: 3. The CDR3 consists of 15 residues. The DNA of the CDR3 is TGTGCCAGCAGTTTAGGGACTAGCGGGAGGTTGGAGCAGTACTTC. Amino acid sequence: CASSLGTSGRLEQYF.

This clone appeared once. V gene TRBV11-3 combines with J gene TRBJ2-2, with D perhaps matching TRBD1 (6 bases). Per the germline V gene, CDR1 is SGHNT and CDR2 is YENEEA. There are 17 residues in the CDR3. V lost 2 bases and J lost 4, with 17 bases in between. CDR3 protein: CASSLNLWGRGTGELFF. The DNA for the CDR3 is TGTGCCAGCAGCTTAAATCTCTGGGGGCGCGGCACCGGGGAGCTGTTTTTT.

The chain joins TRBV7-2 to TRBJ2-1, with D perhaps given as TRBD1 or TRBD2 (5 bases each). Germline loops: CDR1 SGHTA, CDR2 FQGNSA. This CDR3 comprises 14 residues. Trimming pared 5 bases from V and 4 bases from J, leaving 12 bases between. The CDR3 loop reads CASSPGTSYNEQFF. Here the CDR3 DNA reads TGTGCCAGCAGCCCCGGGACGAGTTACAATGAGCAGTTCTTC. The variable domain in full, with the rest retrieved from reference TRBV7-2 and TRBJ2-1, is GAGVSQSPSNKVTEKGKDVELRCDPISGHTALYWYRQSLGQGLEFLIYFQGNSAPDKSGLPSDRFSAERTGGSVSTLTIQRTQQEDSAVYLCASSPGTSYNEQFFGPGTRLTVL.

Regarding this clone: A read error is likely here: a far larger clone is one base away. The V gene is TRBV30, the J gene TRBJ2-5; D remains unclear. The V gene's germline CDR1 is GTSNPN and CDR2 SVGIG (reference sequence). The CDR3 is 13 amino acids. V was pared by 2 bases and J by 1 base, with 8 bases between. The CDR3 DNA follows: TGTGCCTGGAGTTATTGCGCCCAAGAGACCCAGTACTTC. It encodes CAWSYCAQETQYF.

The rearrangement joins TRBV30 to TRBJ1-2; unclear D gene. V lost 0 bases and J 2 bases, leaving 4 bases between the germline ends. The CDR3 runs to 12 residues. In germline, CDR1 is GTSNPN, CDR2 SVGIG (reference sequence). The CDR3 nucleotides are TGTGCCTGGAGTGTGCAGAACTATGGCTACACCTTC. Its protein product is CAWSVQNYGYTF.

V gene TRBV2 combines with J gene TRBJ2-7; 11 bases fit TRBD2. V was clipped by 10 bases and J by 5 bases; unmatched bases: 13. CDR1 is SNHLY, CDR2 FYNNEI, per germline. CDR3 length equals 15 residues. CDR3 in amino acids: CATPGASGRPHEQYF. Written as DNA, the CDR3 is TGTGCCACACCCGGGGCTAGCGGGAGGCCCCACGAGCAGTACTTC.

The chain joins TRBV6-5 to TRBJ1-2; 9 bases line up with TRBD1. The V segment lost 7 bases and the J segment 0 bases; nucleotides outside the gene matches: 3. CDR1 and CDR2 (germline): MNHEY, SVGAGI. The CDR3 extends over 14 amino acids. The CDR3: CASKRDRANYGYTF. As DNA, the CDR3 is TGTGCCAGCAAAAGGGACAGGGCTAACTATGGCTACACCTTC.

Only a few counts were recorded for this clone. Other DNA sequences of this sample code for an identical CDR3. V is TRBV11-2 and J is TRBJ2-7; the D is unclear. CDR1 is SGHAT, CDR2 FQNNGV, per germline. The CDR3 is 12 amino acids. V shed 1 base and J shed 1 base, with 2 bases lying between them. The CDR3 here is CASSLVSYEQYF. In DNA, the CDR3 is TGTGCCAGCAGCTTAGTATCCTACGAGCAGTACTTC. Full variable domain (outside the CDR3, taken from reference TRBV11-2 and TRBJ2-7): EAGVAQSPRYKIIEKRQSVAFWCNPISGHATLYWYQQILGQGPKLLIQFQNNGVVDDSQLPKDRFSAERLKGVDSTLKIQPAKLEDSAVYLCASSLVSYEQYFGPGTRLTVT.

The chain links TRBV28 to TRBJ1-1; 7 bases are shared with TRBD1. CDR3 length: 17 amino acids. After removal of 8 bases from V and 0 bases from J, the junction contained 15 bases not matched to a gene. Germline-derived CDR1 and CDR2 are MDHEN and SYDVKM. The CDR3, as DNA: TGTGCCAGCTTCGCTCCTTTTTCGACAGGGCTGAACACTGAAGCTTTCTTT. This gives the protein CASFAPFSTGLNTEAFF.

The chain combines TRBV18 with TRBJ2-3; D is perhaps TRBD1 (6 bases). V lost 0 bases and J 5 bases, leaving 12 bases between the germline ends. Looked up from germline, CDR1 is KGHSH and CDR2 is LQKENI. The length of the CDR3 is 15 residues. CDR3 residues: CASSPPEGVIDTQYF. The CDR3 coding sequence is TGTGCCAGCTCACCACCAGAGGGGGTAATAGATACGCAGTATTTT.

This chain uses TRBV11-1 with TRBJ1-1; a weak D match, TRBD1 (6 bases). This CDR3 is built from 14 residues. Germline CDR1 is SGHAT and CDR2 is FQDESV (reference sequence). V lost 5 bases to trimming and J lost 1 base, with 11 bases between them. The CDR3 is CASSPTGPNTEAFF. As DNA, the CDR3 is TGTGCCAGCAGCCCTACAGGGCCGAACACTGAAGCTTTCTTT.

The rearrangement links TRBV10-3 to TRBJ2-1, with D maybe TRBD2 (6 bases). Trimming took 6 bases from V and 7 from J, leaving 19 bases between them. The CDR3 runs 15 residues. The V gene's germline CDR1 is ENHRY and CDR2 SYGVKD. The CDR3 DNA is TGTGCCATCAGCTTTAGCGGCCCCGTGTGGAATGAGCAGTTCTTC. Translation gives CAISFSGPVWNEQFF.

The rearrangement uses TRBV28 and TRBJ2-4, with 9 positions matching TRBD2. Trimming cost V 0 bases and J 4 bases; bases outside gene matches: 7. The germline V gene has CDR1 MDHEN and CDR2 SYDVKM. The CDR3 spans 17 residues. CDR3 sequence: CASSLWASGISKNIQYF. CDR3 bases: TGTGCCAGCAGTTTATGGGCTAGCGGGATTTCTAAAAACATTCAGTACTTC.

This sequence joins TRBV5-1 and TRBJ1-3; D is unclear. CDR1 is SGHRS and CDR2 is YFSETQ in the germline V gene. The CDR3 has 15 residues. Trimming took off 1 base at V and 1 base at J, with 9 bases between the two ends. The CDR3 bases are TGCGCCAGCAGCTTGTTTGCTGGGTCTGGAAACACCATATATTTT. It translates to CASSLFAGSGNTIYF.

The chain combines TRBV4-3 with TRBJ2-1, with D perhaps given as TRBD1 or TRBD2 (5 bases each). Trimming took off 0 bases at V and 3 bases at J, with 15 bases between the two ends. CDR1 is LGHNA and CDR2 is YSLEER in the germline V gene. The CDR3 is 17 residues long. CDR3 DNA sequence: TGCGCCAGCAGCCAAGATCGAGCCGGGACCCTCTACAATGAGCAGTTCTTC. Residues: CASSQDRAGTLYNEQFF.

The V and J genes are TRBV30 and TRBJ2-1; D is possibly TRBD2 (6 bases). Trimming cost V 2 bases and J 2 bases, with 13 bases left between them. Germline CDR1 reads GTSNPN; CDR2 reads SVGIG (reference sequence). The CDR3 extends over 15 amino acids. CDR3 region: CAWSNRGTPYNEQFF. The CDR3 DNA is TGTGCCTGGAGTAATCGGGGGACCCCCTACAATGAGCAGTTCTTC.

About this clone: The sample has other DNA sequences that encode this CDR3 too. The chain's CDR3 is CASSRNTGELFF. The CDR3 bases are TGTGCCAGCAGCCGGAACACCGGGGAGCTGTTTTTT. This rearrangement joins TRBV28 to TRBJ2-2; no reliable D call. The CDR3 has 12 amino acids. Trimming removed 6 bases from V and 1 base from J, with 3 bases in between. Germline V lookup: CDR1 MDHEN, CDR2 SYDVKM.

The rearrangement joins TRBV7-2 to TRBJ2-7, with 8 bases matching TRBD2. Trimming cost V 5 bases and J 2 bases; bases outside gene matches: 8. The germline CDR1 and CDR2 sequences are SGHTA and FQGNSA. This CDR3 has 15 residues. CDR3 protein: CASSPTSGQTYEQYF. DNA for the CDR3: TGTGCCAGCAGCCCTACTAGCGGTCAGACCTACGAGCAGTACTTC.

J is TRBJ2-2 and V is TRBV7-9, with 7 bases lining up with TRBD2. Germline V gives CDR1 SEHNR, CDR2 FQNEAQ (reference sequence). Germline trimming cut 1 base from V and 1 base from J; bases unmatched to any gene: 3. This CDR3 is built from 16 residues. CDR3 sequence: CASSLGGSRNTGELFF. The DNA of the CDR3 is TGTGCCAGCAGCTTAGGCGGGAGCAGGAACACCGGGGAGCTGTTTTTT.

The chain carries TRBV5-1 and TRBJ2-3, with D unresolved. With 7 bases removed from V and 0 bases from J, the gap between germline ends came to 12 bases. CDR1 is SGHRS and CDR2 is YFSETQ in the germline V gene. CDR3 size: 14 residues. CDR3 bases: TGCGCCAGCGGGGTCCTCTCTAGCACAGATACGCAGTATTTT. This sequence encodes CASGVLSSTDTQYF.

Notes on this clone: A much bigger clone sits one base away, suggesting this may be a read error. The J gene is TRBJ2-7, the V gene TRBV5-1; 9 bases match TRBD1. Germline CDR1 SGHRS, CDR2 YFSETQ. The CDR3 covers 16 residues. The V gene end was trimmed by 0 bases and the J gene end by 7 bases; junction bases not matched to a gene: 11. In DNA form, the CDR3 reads TGCGCCAGCAGCTTGGGAACCGGGACAGGGAGCAGAGAGCAGTACTTC. Protein sequence: CASSLGTGTGSREQYF.

The CDR3 nucleotides are TGTGCCAGCAGCAAACGACTCAGCTCCTCCTACGAGCAGTACTTC. Translation: CASSKRLSSSYEQYF. J is TRBJ2-7 and V is TRBV5-8, with D uncertain. Germline values: CDR1 SGHTS, CDR2 YDEGEE. V dropped 4 bases and J dropped 0 bases, with 14 bases sitting between them. CDR3 length: 15 residues.

V and J are TRBV5-1 and TRBJ1-1, with a possible D match to TRBD1 (5 bases). V was clipped by 0 bases and J by 1 base, with 10 bases between them. The CDR3 has 15 residues. CDR1 is SGHRS, CDR2 YFSETQ, per germline. This CDR3 is CASSLVDSSNTEAFF. The CDR3 DNA sequence: TGCGCCAGCAGCTTGGTTGACAGTTCGAACACTGAAGCTTTCTTT.

The V call is TRBV4-2, the J call TRBJ2-7; maybe TRBD2 (5 bases). Per the germline V gene, CDR1 is LGHNA and CDR2 is YNFKEQ. The ends were cut back, 2 bases at V and 1 base at J, with 12 bases in the middle. This CDR3 comprises 15 residues. This CDR3 reads CASSQSGESSYEQYF. For the CDR3, the DNA is TGTGCCAGCAGCCAATCCGGGGAGTCGTCCTACGAGCAGTACTTC.

A note on this clone: A much larger clone differs by one base, so this may be a read error. V and J are TRBV20-1 and TRBJ2-7; maybe TRBD2 (6 bases). The V gene lost 3 bases and the J gene lost 7 bases, with 10 bases spanning the gap. The germline CDR1 and CDR2 sequences are DFQATT and SNEGSKA (reference sequence). The CDR3 loop spans 11 amino acids. CDR3 nucleotide sequence: TGCAGTGCTAGCCGACGGGGGGAGCAGTACTTC. Its protein is CSASRRGEQYF.

CDR3 sequence: CAISGGGNSNQPQHF. The CDR3 DNA is TGTGCCATCAGTGGGGGCGGGAATAGCAATCAGCCCCAGCATTTT. The chain links TRBV10-3 to TRBJ1-5; a possible D gene is TRBD1 (5 bases). Trimming cost V 4 bases and J 0 bases, with 10 bases left between them. CDR3 length equals 15 residues. From germline, CDR1 is ENHRY and CDR2 SYGVKD.

The V and J genes are TRBV9 and TRBJ2-1; 7 bases line up with TRBD2. Germline V gene lookup returns CDR1 SGDLS and CDR2 YYNGEE. V dropped 0 bases and J dropped 4; count of bases not matched to a gene: 7. This CDR3 is built from 16 residues. The DNA of the CDR3 is TGTGCCAGCAGCGTAGGAAGCGGGAATGGATACAATGAGCAGTTCTTC. It codes for CASSVGSGNGYNEQFF. The entire variable domain, with the rest obtained from reference TRBV9 and TRBJ2-1, is as follows: DSGVTQTPKHLITATGQRVTLRCSPRSGDLSVYWYQQSLDQGLQFLIQYYNGEERAKGNILERFSAQQFPDLHSELNLSSLELGDSALYFCASSVGSGNGYNEQFFGPGTRLTVL.

This chain uses TRBV5-1 with TRBJ2-5; D unclear. V lost 5 bases, J lost 2 bases, and 4 bases lay in between. This CDR3 comprises 11 residues. Germline CDR1 SGHRS, CDR2 YFSETQ. The CDR3 region is CASRGQETQYF. In DNA, the CDR3 is TGCGCCAGCAGAGGGCAAGAGACCCAGTACTTC.

CDR3 sequence: CATGGGGVNEKLFF. CDR3 coding DNA: TGTGCTACGGGTGGAGGGGGCGTCAATGAAAAACTGTTTTTT. The V gene is TRBV28, the J gene TRBJ1-4, with 7 positions matching TRBD1. Germline lookup yields CDR1 MDHEN and CDR2 SYDVKM. This CDR3 comprises 14 residues.

This chain uses TRBV30 with TRBJ1-5; D not certain. This CDR3 has 14 residues. V was pared by 5 bases and J by 0 bases, with 11 bases between. Germline V gene data show CDR1 as GTSNPN and CDR2 as SVGIG (reference sequence). The CDR3: CAWGGVYSNQPQHF. The DNA for the CDR3 is TGTGCCTGGGGCGGAGTTTATAGCAATCAGCCCCAGCATTTT.